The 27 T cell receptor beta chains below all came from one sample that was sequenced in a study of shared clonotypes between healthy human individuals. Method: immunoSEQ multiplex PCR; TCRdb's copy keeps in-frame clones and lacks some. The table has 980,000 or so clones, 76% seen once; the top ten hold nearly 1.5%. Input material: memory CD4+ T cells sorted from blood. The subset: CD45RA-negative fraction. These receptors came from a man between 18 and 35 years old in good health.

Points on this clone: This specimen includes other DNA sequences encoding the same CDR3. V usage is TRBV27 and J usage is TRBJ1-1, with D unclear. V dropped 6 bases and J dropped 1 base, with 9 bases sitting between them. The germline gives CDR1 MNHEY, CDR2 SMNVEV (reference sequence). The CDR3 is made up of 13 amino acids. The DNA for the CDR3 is TGTGCCAGCAGGCGGACGGGGAACACTGAAGCTTTCTTT. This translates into CASRRTGNTEAFF.

CDR3: CASSQGGQGSNQPQHF. CDR3 sequence (DNA): TGCGCCAGCAGCCAAGGGGGACAGGGGAGCAATCAGCCCCAGCATTTT. V is TRBV4-1 and J is TRBJ1-5; TRBD1 matches at 10 bases. This CDR3 contains 16 residues. Per germline, CDR1 MGHRA and CDR2 YSYEKL. J gave up 1 base and V 1 base, and 1 base lay outside the gene matches.

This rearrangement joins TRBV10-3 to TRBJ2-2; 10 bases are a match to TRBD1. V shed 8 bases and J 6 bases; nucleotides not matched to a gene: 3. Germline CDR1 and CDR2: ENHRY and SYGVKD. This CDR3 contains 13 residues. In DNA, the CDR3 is TGTGCCATCGGGGGACAGGGGCCCGGGGAGCTGTTTTTT. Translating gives CAIGGQGPGELFF.

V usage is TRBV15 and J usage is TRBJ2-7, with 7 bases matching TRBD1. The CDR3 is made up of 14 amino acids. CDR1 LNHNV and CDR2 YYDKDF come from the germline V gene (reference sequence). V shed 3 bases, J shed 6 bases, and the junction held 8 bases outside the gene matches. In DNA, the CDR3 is TGTGCCACCAGCAGGGATATTACAGGGGCCGAGCAGTACTTC. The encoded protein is CATSRDITGAEQYF.

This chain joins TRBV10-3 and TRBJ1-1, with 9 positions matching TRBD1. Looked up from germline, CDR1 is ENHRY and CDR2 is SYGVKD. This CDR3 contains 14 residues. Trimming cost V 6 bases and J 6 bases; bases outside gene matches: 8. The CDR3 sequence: CAISPDRGKAEAFF. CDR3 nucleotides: TGTGCCATCAGCCCGGACAGGGGAAAGGCTGAAGCTTTCTTT.

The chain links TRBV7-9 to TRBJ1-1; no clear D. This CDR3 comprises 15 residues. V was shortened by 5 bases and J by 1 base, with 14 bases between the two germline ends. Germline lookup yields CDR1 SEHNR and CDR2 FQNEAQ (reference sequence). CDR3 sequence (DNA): TGTGCCAGCAGCCTCCAGGTCGGCTGGAACACTGAAGCTTTCTTT. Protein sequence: CASSLQVGWNTEAFF.

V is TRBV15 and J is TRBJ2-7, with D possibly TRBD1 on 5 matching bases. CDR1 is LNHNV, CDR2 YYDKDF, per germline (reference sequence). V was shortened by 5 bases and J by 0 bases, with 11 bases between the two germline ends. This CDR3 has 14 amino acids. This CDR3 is CATSQGRSSYEQYF. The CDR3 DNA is TGTGCCACCAGCCAGGGCCGAAGCTCCTACGAGCAGTACTTC. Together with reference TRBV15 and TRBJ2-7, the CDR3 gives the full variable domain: DAMVIQNPRYQVTQFGKPVTLSCSQTLNHNVMYWYQQKSSQAPKLLFHYYDKDFNNEADTPDNFQSRRPNTSFCFLDIRSPGLGDTAMYLCATSQGRSSYEQYFGPGTRLTVT.

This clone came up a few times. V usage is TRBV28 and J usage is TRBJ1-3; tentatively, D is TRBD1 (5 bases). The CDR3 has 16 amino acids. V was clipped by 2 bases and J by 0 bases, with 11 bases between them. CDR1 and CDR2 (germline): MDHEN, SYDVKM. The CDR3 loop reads CASSLQGAISGNTIYF. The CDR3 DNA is TGTGCCAGCAGTTTACAGGGAGCGATCTCTGGAAACACCATATATTTT.

CDR3 in amino acids: CASSEMGGYEQYF. CDR3 nucleotide sequence: TGTGCCAGCAGTGAAATGGGGGGCTACGAGCAGTACTTC. The gene calls are TRBV6-1 and TRBJ2-7; D possibly corresponds to TRBD2 (6 bases). The CDR3 has 13 residues. Germline CDR1 MNHNS, CDR2 SASEGT. V was pared by 2 bases and J by 3 bases, with 8 bases between.

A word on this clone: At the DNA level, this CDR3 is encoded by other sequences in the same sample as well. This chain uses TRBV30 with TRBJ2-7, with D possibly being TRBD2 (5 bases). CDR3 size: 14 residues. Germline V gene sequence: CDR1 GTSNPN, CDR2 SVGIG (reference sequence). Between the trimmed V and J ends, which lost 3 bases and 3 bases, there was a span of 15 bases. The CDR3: CAWSRTSASYEQYF. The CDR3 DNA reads TGTGCCTGGAGCCGGACTTCGGCAAGCTACGAGCAGTACTTC.

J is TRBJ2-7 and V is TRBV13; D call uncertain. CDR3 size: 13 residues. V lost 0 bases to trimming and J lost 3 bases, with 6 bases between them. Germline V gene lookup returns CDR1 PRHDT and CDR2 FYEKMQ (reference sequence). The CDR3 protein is CASSLGDNYEQYF. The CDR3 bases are TGTGCCAGCAGCTTAGGAGACAACTACGAGCAGTACTTC.

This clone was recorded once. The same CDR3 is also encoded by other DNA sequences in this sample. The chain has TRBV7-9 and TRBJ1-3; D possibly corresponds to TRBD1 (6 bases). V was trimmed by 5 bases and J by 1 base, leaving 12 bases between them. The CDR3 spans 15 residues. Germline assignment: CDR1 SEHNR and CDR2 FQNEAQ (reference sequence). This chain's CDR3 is CASSPGQSSGNTIYF. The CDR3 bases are TGTGCCAGCAGCCCCGGACAGTCTTCTGGAAACACCATATATTTT.

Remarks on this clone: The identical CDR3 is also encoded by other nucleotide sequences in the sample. This CDR3 reads CASSPEREETQYF. CDR3 nucleotide sequence: TGTGCCAGCAGCCCGGAAAGAGAAGAGACCCAGTACTTC. The rearrangement uses TRBV7-2 and TRBJ2-5, with D hard to call. V lost 5 bases to trimming and J lost 3 bases, with 10 bases between them. The CDR3 is 13 residues long. The V gene's germline CDR1 is SGHTA and CDR2 FQGNSA.

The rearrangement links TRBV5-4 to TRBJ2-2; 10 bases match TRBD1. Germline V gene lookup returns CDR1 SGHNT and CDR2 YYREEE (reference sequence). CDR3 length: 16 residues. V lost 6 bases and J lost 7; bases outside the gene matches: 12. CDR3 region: CASTYPGQGHSGELFF. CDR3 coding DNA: TGTGCCAGCACCTATCCGGGACAGGGGCATAGCGGGGAGCTGTTTTTT.

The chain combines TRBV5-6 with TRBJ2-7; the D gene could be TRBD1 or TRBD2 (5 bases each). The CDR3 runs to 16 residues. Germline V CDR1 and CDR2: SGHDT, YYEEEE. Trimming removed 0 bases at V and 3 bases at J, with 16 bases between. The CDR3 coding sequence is TGTGCCAGCAGCTTGGTTCTACCGGGGCATAGCTACGAGCAGTACTTC. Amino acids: CASSLVLPGHSYEQYF.

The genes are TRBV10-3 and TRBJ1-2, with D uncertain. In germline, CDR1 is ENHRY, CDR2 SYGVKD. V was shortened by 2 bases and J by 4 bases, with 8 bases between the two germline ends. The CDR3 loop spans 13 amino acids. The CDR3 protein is CAISEGRSYGYTF. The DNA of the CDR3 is TGTGCCATCAGTGAGGGCAGGAGCTATGGCTACACCTTC.

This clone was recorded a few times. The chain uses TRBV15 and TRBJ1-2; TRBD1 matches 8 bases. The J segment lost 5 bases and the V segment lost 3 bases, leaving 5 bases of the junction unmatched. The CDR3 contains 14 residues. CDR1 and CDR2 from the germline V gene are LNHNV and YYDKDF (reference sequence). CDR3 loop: CATSSPDRVYGYTF. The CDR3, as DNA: TGTGCCACCAGCAGCCCGGACAGGGTTTATGGCTACACCTTC. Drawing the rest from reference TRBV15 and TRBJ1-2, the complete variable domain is DAMVIQNPRYQVTQFGKPVTLSCSQTLNHNVMYWYQQKSSQAPKLLFHYYDKDFNNEADTPDNFQSRRPNTSFCFLDIRSPGLGDTAMYLCATSSPDRVYGYTFGSGTRLTVV.

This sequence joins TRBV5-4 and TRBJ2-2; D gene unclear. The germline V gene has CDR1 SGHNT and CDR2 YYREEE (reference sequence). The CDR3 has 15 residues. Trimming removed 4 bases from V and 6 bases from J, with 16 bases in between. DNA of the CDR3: TGTGCCAGCAGCACCCCCGGGTCCGCCGCCGGGGAGCTGTTTTTT. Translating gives CASSTPGSAAGELFF.

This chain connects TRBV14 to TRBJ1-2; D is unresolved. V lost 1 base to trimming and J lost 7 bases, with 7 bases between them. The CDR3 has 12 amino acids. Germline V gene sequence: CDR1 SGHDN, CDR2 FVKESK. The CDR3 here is CASSQGTGGYTF. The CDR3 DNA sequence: TGTGCCAGCAGCCAAGGGACTGGTGGCTACACCTTC.

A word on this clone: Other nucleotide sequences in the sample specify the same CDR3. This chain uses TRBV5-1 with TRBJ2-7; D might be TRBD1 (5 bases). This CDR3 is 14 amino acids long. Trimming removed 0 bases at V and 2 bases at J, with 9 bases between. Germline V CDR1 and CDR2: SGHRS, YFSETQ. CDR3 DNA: TGCGCCAGCAGCTTGGGGGGCAGGACCTACGAGCAGTACTTC. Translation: CASSLGGRTYEQYF.

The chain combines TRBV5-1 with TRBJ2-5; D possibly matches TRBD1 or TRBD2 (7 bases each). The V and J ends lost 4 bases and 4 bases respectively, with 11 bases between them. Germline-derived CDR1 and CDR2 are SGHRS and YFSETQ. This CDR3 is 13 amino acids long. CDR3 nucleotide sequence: TGCGCCAGCAGCCCCAGGGGGGGAGAGACCCAGTACTTC. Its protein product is CASSPRGGETQYF.

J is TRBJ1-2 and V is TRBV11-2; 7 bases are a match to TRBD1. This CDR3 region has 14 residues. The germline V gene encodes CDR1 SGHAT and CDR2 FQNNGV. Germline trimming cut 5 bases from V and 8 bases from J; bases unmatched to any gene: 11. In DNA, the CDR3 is TGTGCCAGCAGCCCCAGGGGGGGAAGGGACGGCTACACCTTC. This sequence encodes CASSPRGGRDGYTF.

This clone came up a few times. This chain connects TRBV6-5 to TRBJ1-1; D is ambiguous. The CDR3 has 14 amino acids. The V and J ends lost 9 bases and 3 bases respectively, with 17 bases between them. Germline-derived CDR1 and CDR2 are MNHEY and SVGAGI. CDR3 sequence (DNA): TGTGCCAGGATAGTTATGGGTAACGACACTGAAGCTTTCTTT. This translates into CARIVMGNDTEAFF.

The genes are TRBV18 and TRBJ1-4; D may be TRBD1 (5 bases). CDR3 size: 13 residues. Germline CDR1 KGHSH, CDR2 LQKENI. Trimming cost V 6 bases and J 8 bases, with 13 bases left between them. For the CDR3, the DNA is TGTGCCAGCTCCAGGAGGGGAGAAGAAAAACTGTTTTTT. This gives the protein CASSRRGEEKLFF.

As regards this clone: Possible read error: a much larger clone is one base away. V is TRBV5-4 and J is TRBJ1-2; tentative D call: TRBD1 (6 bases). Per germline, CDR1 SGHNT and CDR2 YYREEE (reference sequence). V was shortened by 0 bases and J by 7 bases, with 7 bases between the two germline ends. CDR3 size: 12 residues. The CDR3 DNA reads TGTGCCAGCAGCTTGGAGGGGGGTGGCTACACCTTC. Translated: CASSLEGGGYTF. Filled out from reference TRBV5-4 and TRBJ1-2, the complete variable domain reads ETGVTQSPTHLIKTRGQQVTLRCSSQSGHNTVSWYQQALGQGPQFIFQYYREEENGRGNFPPRFSGLQFPNYSSELNVNALELDDSALYLCASSLEGGGYTFGSGTRLTVV.

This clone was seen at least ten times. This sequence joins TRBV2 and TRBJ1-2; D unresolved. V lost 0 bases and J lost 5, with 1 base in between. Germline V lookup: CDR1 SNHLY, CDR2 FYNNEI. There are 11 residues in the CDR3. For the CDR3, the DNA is TGTGCCAGCAGTGAAGCGTATGGCTACACCTTC. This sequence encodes CASSEAYGYTF.

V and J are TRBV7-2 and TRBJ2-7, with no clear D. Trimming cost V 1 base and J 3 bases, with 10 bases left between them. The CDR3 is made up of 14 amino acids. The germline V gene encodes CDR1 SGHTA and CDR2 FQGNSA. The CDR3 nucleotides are TGTGCCAGCAGCTTAGGTAGTGGAAACTACGAGCAGTACTTC. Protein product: CASSLGSGNYEQYF.